A single sample is the source of the 17 T cell receptor beta chains below, sequenced in a study of blood T cell repertoires in COVID-19. The repertoire was sequenced with immunoSEQ multiplex PCR; TCRdb's copy has only in-frame clones and lacks some. The table lists about 120,000 clones, 87% of them singletons. Sequencing was performed on peripheral blood. These TCRs come from a woman in her forties or fifties with acute or convalescent COVID-19.

The count of this clone is one. The V and J genes are TRBV6-5 and TRBJ2-3; D is uncertain. The germline gives CDR1 MNHEY, CDR2 SVGAGI. The CDR3 totals 15 residues. The V gene lost 6 bases and the J gene lost 2 bases, with 15 bases spanning the gap. As DNA, the CDR3 is TGTGCCAGCAGGACCGACATCGGCGACACAGATACGCAGTATTTT. Its protein is CASRTDIGDTDTQYF.

V is TRBV3-1 (or the pseudogene TRBV3-2) and J is TRBJ2-7; D is possibly TRBD1 (5 bases). Trimming stripped 0 bases from V and 6 bases from J, with 15 bases between. Germline values: CDR1 LGHDT, CDR2 YNNKEL (reference sequence). This CDR3 has 15 amino acids. CDR3 nucleotides: TGTGCCAGCAGCCAAGACGGCAGGGTGTCCCTCGAGCAGTACTTC. It translates to CASSQDGRVSLEQYF.

The rearrangement uses TRBV3-1 (or the pseudogene TRBV3-2) and TRBJ1-2; 12 nucleotides align to TRBD1. Germline CDR1 and CDR2: LGHDT and YNNKEL (reference sequence). This CDR3 has 16 amino acids. The V segment lost 4 bases and the J segment 4 bases; nucleotides outside the gene matches: 7. The CDR3 DNA follows: TGTGCCAGCAGCCCCCGGGACAGGGGGCGCGGCTATGGCTACACCTTC. It specifies CASSPRDRGRGYGYTF.

The chain couples TRBV27 to TRBJ2-1; 8 nucleotides agree with TRBD1. CDR1 and CDR2 (germline): MNHEY, SMNVEV (reference sequence). Trimming removed 4 bases from V and 7 bases from J; junction bases left unmatched: 9. This CDR3 contains 15 residues. The CDR3 is CASSYDRGGGNEQFF. In nucleotides, the CDR3 is TGTGCCAGCAGTTACGACAGGGGTGGAGGGAATGAGCAGTTCTTC.

The chain uses TRBV11-1 and TRBJ2-7, with D maybe TRBD1 (6 bases). The CDR3 spans 15 residues. Looked up from germline, CDR1 is SGHAT and CDR2 is FQDESV (reference sequence). Trimming stripped 1 base from V and 3 bases from J, with 13 bases between. The CDR3 coding sequence is TGTGCCAGCAGCTTAGGACAGGCGAGGTTCTACGAGCAGTACTTC. Translating it yields CASSLGQARFYEQYF.

The chain carries TRBV7-7 and TRBJ1-1; D uncertain. The CDR3 sequence is 13 residues long. Germline CDR1 is SSHAT and CDR2 is FNYEAQ (reference sequence). V was trimmed by 0 bases and J by 1 base, leaving 3 bases between them. In DNA form, the CDR3 reads TGTGCCAGCAGCTTAGCCTGGAACACTGAAGCTTTCTTT. It specifies CASSLAWNTEAFF. The full variable domain, with the rest looked up from reference TRBV7-7 and TRBJ1-1, is GAGVSQSPRYKVTKRGQDVTLRCDPISSHATLYWYQQALGQGPEFLTYFNYEAQPDKSGLPSDRFSAERPEGSISTLTIQRTEQRDSAMYRCASSLAWNTEAFFGQGTRLTVV.

The V gene is TRBV29-1, the J gene TRBJ2-7; D is perhaps TRBD2 (5 bases). This CDR3 contains 12 residues. Germline V gene sequence: CDR1 SQVTM, CDR2 ANQGSEA. V was pared by 4 bases and J by 2 bases, with 9 bases between. CDR3 in amino acids: CSVGTAPYEQYF. In DNA form, the CDR3 reads TGCAGCGTTGGGACTGCTCCCTACGAGCAGTACTTC.

The chain links TRBV5-6 to TRBJ1-2; D gene uncertain. The CDR3 is made up of 12 amino acids. Germline CDR1 is SGHDT and CDR2 is YYEEEE. Between the trimmed V and J ends, which lost 1 base and 4 bases, there was a span of 5 bases. CDR3 loop: CASSLTVYGYTF. The CDR3 DNA reads TGTGCCAGCAGCTTGACAGTCTATGGCTACACCTTC. Filled out from reference TRBV5-6 and TRBJ1-2, the complete variable domain reads DAGVTQSPTHLIKTRGQQVTLRCSPKSGHDTVSWYQQALGQGPQFIFQYYEEEERQRGNFPDRFSGHQFPNYSSELNVNALLLGDSALYLCASSLTVYGYTFGSGTRLTVV.

This clone appeared a single time. The V and J genes are TRBV27 and TRBJ1-6; TRBD1 might be the D (6 bases). Germline V gene sequence: CDR1 MNHEY, CDR2 SMNVEV (reference sequence). This CDR3 has 14 amino acids. V lost 3 bases, J lost 9 bases, and 12 bases lay in between. CDR3 in DNA: TGTGCCAGCAGTTTGTCGGGACATCTTTCACCCCTCCACTTT. This gives the protein CASSLSGHLSPLHF.

The chain joins TRBV4-3 to TRBJ1-2; D is undetermined. The CDR3 has 14 residues. The V gene lost 0 bases and the J gene lost 3 bases, with 8 bases spanning the gap. Looked up from germline, CDR1 is LGHNA and CDR2 is YSLEER. CDR3 in DNA: TGCGCCAGCAGCCAAGATCTGCGCTACTATGGCTACACCTTC. It translates to CASSQDLRYYGYTF.

This clone was counted a few times. The V call is TRBV6-6, the J call TRBJ2-7; D is uncertain. CDR3 length: 14 amino acids. Germline CDR1 reads MNHNY; CDR2 reads SVGAGI (reference sequence). Trimming pared 6 bases from V and 2 bases from J, leaving 14 bases between. CDR3 nucleotides: TGTGCCAGCAGCCCGGTTGACGAGGCCTACGAGCAGTACTTC. Translating it yields CASSPVDEAYEQYF.

This clone was recorded only once. The rearrangement joins TRBV6-5 to TRBJ2-3; TRBD2 aligns across 10 bases. The CDR3 is 15 residues long. With V trimmed by 5 bases and J by 3 bases, 5 bases remained unmatched. Germline CDR1 is MNHEY and CDR2 is SVGAGI. The chain's CDR3 is CASSLGTSETDTQYF. Here the CDR3 DNA reads TGTGCCAGCAGTCTCGGGACTAGCGAGACAGATACGCAGTATTTT.

The chain uses TRBV6-2 or TRBV6-3 and TRBJ1-1, with D maybe TRBD1 (5 bases). Deletions cut 4 bases from V and 11 bases from J, with 14 bases between. This CDR3 is built from 12 residues. Germline V gene data show CDR1 as MNHEY and CDR2 as SVGEGT. The CDR3 loop reads CASSWTINTAFF. CDR3 in DNA: TGTGCCAGCAGTTGGACAATTAATACGGCTTTCTTT.

This clone was recorded once. The V call is TRBV5-4, the J call TRBJ1-2, with D perhaps matching TRBD1 (5 bases). The CDR3 runs 15 residues. The germline V gene encodes CDR1 SGHNT and CDR2 YYREEE (reference sequence). With 4 bases removed from V and 4 bases from J, the gap between germline ends came to 17 bases. The CDR3 loop is CASSPGLGDSYGYTF. The CDR3 DNA reads TGTGCCAGCAGCCCAGGGTTAGGTGACAGCTATGGCTACACCTTC.

V gene TRBV27 combines with J gene TRBJ1-1, with D possibly being TRBD1 (5 bases). The CDR3 loop spans 15 amino acids. CDR1 and CDR2 from the germline V gene are MNHEY and SMNVEV (reference sequence). The germline V and J ends were trimmed by 3 bases and 1 base, with 12 bases remaining between them. This chain's CDR3 is CASSLRGRGNTEAFF. The CDR3 bases are TGTGCCAGCAGTTTGCGGGGGAGGGGGAACACTGAAGCTTTCTTT.

The chain combines TRBV29-1 with TRBJ1-1, with a possible D match to TRBD1 (5 bases). Germline V gene sequence: CDR1 SQVTM, CDR2 ANQGSEA. Trimming stripped 4 bases from V and 5 bases from J, with 14 bases between. The CDR3 totals 13 residues. CDR3 sequence: CSVVRQMGTEAFF. The CDR3 nucleotides read TGCAGCGTTGTTAGACAGATGGGGACTGAAGCTTTCTTT.

The V and J genes are TRBV6-2 or TRBV6-3 and TRBJ1-1; TRBD1 is a possible D gene (6 bases). This CDR3 region has 15 residues. Germline-derived CDR1 and CDR2 are MNHEY and SVGEGT. Trimming removed 2 bases from V and 7 bases from J, with 17 bases in between. CDR3 protein: CASSYAQGRDLEAFF. As DNA, the CDR3 is TGTGCCAGCAGTTACGCACAGGGCCGAGATCTTGAAGCTTTCTTT.